The T cell receptor beta chain under discussion was sequenced for a study of metastatic and nonmetastatic thyroid tumors. Findings and caveats of the study: It was reportedly found that TCR beta diversity was significantly higher in malignant thyroid tumors than in benign nodules, a difference seen in both blood and tumor samples.

No treatment had been given to any patient before thyroid surgery. The CDR3 runs 12 residues. The germline V gene encodes CDR1 DFQATT and CDR2 SNEGSKA (reference sequence). Trimming took off 6 bases at V and 12 bases at J, with 20 bases between the two ends. This clone was seen at least ten times. Its antigen is still unknown. A read error is possible here, since a much larger clone lies one base away. Authors' analysis steps: The authors used CDR3 differences across clinicopathological groups to build a distant-metastasis classifier for papillary thyroid cancer. MiXCR re-clonotyped the PCR reads for TCRdb. The V and J calls and clone size are TCRdb's, not the authors'. The sample holds about 39,000 clones, 15% to 20% seen once.

Specimen: blood. The gene calls are TRBV20-1 and TRBJ1-2; D uncertain. This clonotype originated in a female donor with papillary thyroid cancer or a benign thyroid nodule (not recorded which). Some clones in this sample may be carry-over from other donors' samples. CDR3 nucleotide sequence: TGCAGTGCGATTACCCAGAGAAGGATCCACACCTTC. This codes for CSAITQRRIHTF.